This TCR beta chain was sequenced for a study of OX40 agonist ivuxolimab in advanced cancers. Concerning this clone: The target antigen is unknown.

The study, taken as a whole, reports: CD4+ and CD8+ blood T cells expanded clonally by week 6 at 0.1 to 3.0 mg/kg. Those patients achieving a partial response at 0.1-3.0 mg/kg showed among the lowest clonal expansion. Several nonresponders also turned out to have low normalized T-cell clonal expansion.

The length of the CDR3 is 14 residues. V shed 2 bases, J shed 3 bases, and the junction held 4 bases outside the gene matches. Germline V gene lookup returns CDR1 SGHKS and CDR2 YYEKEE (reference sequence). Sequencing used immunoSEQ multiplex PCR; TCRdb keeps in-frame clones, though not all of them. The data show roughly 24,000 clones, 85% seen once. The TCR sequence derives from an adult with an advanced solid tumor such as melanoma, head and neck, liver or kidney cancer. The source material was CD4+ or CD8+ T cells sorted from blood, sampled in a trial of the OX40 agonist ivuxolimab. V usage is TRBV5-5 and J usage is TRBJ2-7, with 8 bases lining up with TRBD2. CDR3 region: CASSLGSGVYEQYF. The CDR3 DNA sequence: TGTGCCAGCAGCTTAGGTAGCGGGGTCTACGAGCAGTACTTC.